The 26 T cell receptor beta chains in this list originate from one sample, sequenced in a study of T cell changes during pregnancy in multiple sclerosis (dated by TCRdb to about 2019). The library was made by the immunoSEQ multiplex PCR assay. TCRdb holds this immuneACCESS table with in-frame rearrangements only. Some clones are missing; in checked studies, unresolved V genes explain under half, and the rest has no known cause. This sample lists over 45,000 clones; about 91% were detected once. The top ten hold about 8.1% of the sample. The sequences come from CD8+ T cells from peripheral blood mononuclear cells, collected after pregnancy. The receptors come from a female donor with multiple sclerosis, enrolled in a pregnancy study.

J is TRBJ2-7 and V is TRBV19; D is unresolved. Trimming took 4 bases from V and 2 from J, leaving 12 bases between them. CDR1 is LNHDA and CDR2 is SQIVND in the germline V gene (reference sequence). There are 14 residues in the CDR3. The CDR3 region is CASSTQSIPYEQYF. CDR3 nucleotide sequence: TGTGCCAGTAGTACACAGAGCATCCCCTACGAGCAGTACTTC.

V gene TRBV4-1 combines with J gene TRBJ2-2; D gene unclear. Trimming shortened V by 4 bases and J by 1 base, and 10 bases separated the two germline ends. CDR3 length: 15 residues. Looked up from germline, CDR1 is MGHRA and CDR2 is YSYEKL. Here the CDR3 DNA reads TGCGCCAGCAGCCGCGACTTTATGAACACCGGGGAGCTGTTTTTT. This encodes CASSRDFMNTGELFF.

The V gene is TRBV6-1, the J gene TRBJ2-7, with 7 nucleotides matching TRBD1. The CDR3 has 14 amino acids. After removal of 2 bases from V and 4 bases from J, the junction contained 5 bases not matched to a gene. Germline values: CDR1 MNHNS, CDR2 SASEGT. The CDR3 sequence is CASSESGGGYEQYF. The CDR3 DNA is TGTGCCAGCAGTGAATCAGGGGGTGGGTACGAGCAGTACTTC.

Of note for this clone: Other DNA sequences from this sample encode an identical CDR3 as well. The V call is TRBV19, the J call TRBJ1-1, with D possibly TRBD1 on 6 matching bases. CDR3 length equals 13 residues. CDR1 is LNHDA and CDR2 is SQIVND in the germline V gene (reference sequence). Trimming took off 6 bases at V and 0 bases at J, with 8 bases between the two ends. The CDR3 protein is CASSRGLNTEAFF. CDR3 bases: TGTGCCAGTAGCAGGGGACTGAACACTGAAGCTTTCTTT.

The CDR3 bases are TGTGCCTGGAGTGTAGTTGGGCGGGGGCGCGAGACCCAGTACTTC. Translating gives CAWSVVGRGRETQYF. The V gene is TRBV30, the J gene TRBJ2-5; a weak D match, TRBD2 (7 bases). The CDR3 runs to 15 residues. Germline assignment: CDR1 GTSNPN and CDR2 SVGIG (reference sequence). V was clipped by 0 bases and J by 5 bases, with 16 bases between them.

This chain connects TRBV7-6 to TRBJ1-2; 7 bases are a match to TRBD1. V was pared by 6 bases and J by 5 bases, with 9 bases of the junction left unmatched. This CDR3 has 14 residues. Germline loops: CDR1 SGHVS, CDR2 FNYEAQ. CDR3 sequence: CASSTQGLGYGYTF. The CDR3 coding sequence is TGTGCCAGCAGTACACAGGGGCTGGGGTATGGCTACACCTTC.

The chain links TRBV4-2 to TRBJ2-1; the match to TRBD2 covers 9 bases. J was trimmed by 0 bases and V by 0 bases; bases with no gene match: 12. This CDR3 region has 20 residues. The germline gives CDR1 LGHNA, CDR2 YNFKEQ. The CDR3 protein is CASSQDGAPSGMISYNEQFF. The CDR3 bases are TGTGCCAGCAGCCAAGATGGGGCGCCTAGCGGGATGATCTCCTACAATGAGCAGTTCTTC.

This sequence joins TRBV27 and TRBJ2-1; 7 nucleotides align to TRBD2. Per the germline V gene, CDR1 is MNHEY and CDR2 is SMNVEV (reference sequence). CDR3 length: 11 residues. Trimming at V came to 6 bases and at J to 12 bases, leaving 5 bases not matched to a gene. The CDR3 protein is CASRAGVGQFF. CDR3 DNA sequence: TGTGCCAGCAGGGCGGGAGTGGGGCAGTTCTTC.

The chain's CDR3 is CSVETGGDYGYTF. CDR3 bases: TGCAGCGTTGAGACAGGGGGGGACTATGGCTACACCTTC. V is TRBV29-1 and J is TRBJ1-2; 9 bases are shared with TRBD1. The CDR3 totals 13 residues. With 3 bases clipped from V and 3 bases from J, the junction kept 2 bases outside the gene matches. Germline lookup yields CDR1 SQVTM and CDR2 ANQGSEA.

The genes are TRBV19 and TRBJ1-1; a weak D match, TRBD1 (6 bases). CDR1 is LNHDA and CDR2 is SQIVND in the germline V gene (reference sequence). This CDR3 has 16 residues. The V end was cut by 4 bases, the J end by 1 base, with 16 bases between. This CDR3 reads CASSTPQGLGNTEAFF. The CDR3 coding sequence is TGTGCCAGTAGTACCCCACAGGGCTTGGGGAACACTGAAGCTTTCTTT.

The count of this clone is one. The chain employs TRBV9 and TRBJ2-1; D might be TRBD2 (5 bases). This CDR3 has 14 amino acids. Between the trimmed V and J ends, which lost 7 bases and 0 bases, there was a span of 11 bases. Germline assignment: CDR1 SGDLS and CDR2 YYNGEE. The CDR3 here is CASSAESSYNEQFF. Here the CDR3 DNA reads TGTGCCAGCTCAGCGGAGAGCTCCTACAATGAGCAGTTCTTC.

The chain carries TRBV7-6 and TRBJ1-1; D unresolved. V lost 1 base, J lost 4 bases, and 7 bases lay in between. The CDR3 is made up of 13 amino acids. The germline CDR1 and CDR2 sequences are SGHVS and FNYEAQ. The CDR3 sequence: CASSLERGTEAFF. CDR3 DNA: TGTGCCAGCAGCTTAGAGCGTGGCACTGAAGCTTTCTTT.

The V call is TRBV7-2, the J call TRBJ1-4; D is uncertain. With 1 base removed from V and 8 bases from J, the gap between germline ends came to 11 bases. CDR1 is SGHTA, CDR2 FQGNSA, per germline. There are 14 residues in the CDR3. CDR3 DNA: TGTGCCAGCAGCTTAGTGGTTATCGGGGAAAAACTGTTTTTT. Translated, it gives CASSLVVIGEKLFF.

The rearrangement links TRBV7-8 to TRBJ1-4; D is unresolved. Per the germline V gene, CDR1 is SGHVS and CDR2 is FQNEAQ. The V gene lost 2 bases and the J gene lost 7 bases, with 11 bases spanning the gap. The CDR3 sequence is 14 residues long. CDR3 sequence reads: CASSLYRSGEKLFF. CDR3 nucleotide sequence: TGTGCCAGCAGCTTATACCGATCCGGTGAAAAACTGTTTTTT.

The rearrangement joins TRBV4-1 to TRBJ2-7; possibly TRBD1 for D (5 bases). The V end lost 0 bases, the J end lost 2 bases, and 11 bases lay between the germline ends. Germline assignment: CDR1 MGHRA and CDR2 YSYEKL. The CDR3 extends over 15 amino acids. CDR3 amino acids: CASSQEMAGPYEQYF. The CDR3 DNA follows: TGCGCCAGCAGCCAAGAGATGGCAGGGCCCTACGAGCAGTACTTC.

This clone was picked up one time. The chain employs TRBV27 and TRBJ2-7; TRBD1 matches at 11 bases. CDR1 MNHEY and CDR2 SMNVEV come from the germline V gene (reference sequence). The CDR3 totals 16 residues. After removal of 2 bases from V and 3 bases from J, the junction contained 6 bases not matched to a gene. The CDR3 here is CASSLGIGTGGYEQYF. In DNA, the CDR3 is TGTGCCAGCAGTTTAGGTATCGGGACAGGGGGCTACGAGCAGTACTTC.

J is TRBJ2-5 and V is TRBV5-1; 11 bases map to TRBD1. J gave up 2 bases and V 5 bases, and 5 bases lay outside the gene matches. Germline CDR1 is SGHRS and CDR2 is YFSETQ. This CDR3 has 15 residues. The DNA of the CDR3 is TGCGCCAGCAGAGACGGGACAGGGGGACAAGAGACCCAGTACTTC. This sequence encodes CASRDGTGGQETQYF.

This clone was picked up one time. The chain employs TRBV30 and TRBJ2-3; the match to TRBD2 covers 7 bases. The germline V gene encodes CDR1 GTSNPN and CDR2 SVGIG (reference sequence). V lost 0 bases, J lost 0 bases, and 6 bases stayed unmatched. The CDR3 is 16 residues long. The CDR3 DNA is TGTGCCTGGAGTGTACTGGGGCGGGAGAGCACAGATACGCAGTATTTT. Translated, it gives CAWSVLGRESTDTQYF. Based on the CDR3 plus reference TRBV30 and TRBJ2-3, the full variable domain is SQTIHQWPATLVQPVGSPLSLECTVEGTSNPNLYWYRQAAGRGLQLLFYSVGIGQISSEVPQNLSASRPQDRQFILSSKKLLLSDSGFYLCAWSVLGRESTDTQYFGPGTRLTVL.

The gene calls are TRBV14 and TRBJ2-7, with D maybe TRBD1 (6 bases). Germline V gives CDR1 SGHDN, CDR2 FVKESK. V lost 2 bases and J 4 bases, leaving 12 bases between the germline ends. This CDR3 is 14 amino acids long. The CDR3, as DNA: TGTGCCAGCAGCCAAAGGCAGGGGTTATACGAGCAGTACTTC. Protein: CASSQRQGLYEQYF.

This chain connects TRBV6-5 to TRBJ2-7; 10 bases match TRBD1. CDR1 is MNHEY and CDR2 is SVGAGI in the germline V gene. The CDR3 spans 13 residues. Germline trimming cut 7 bases from V and 4 bases from J; bases unmatched to any gene: 4. The CDR3 spells CASNQDRGYEQYF. The CDR3 DNA follows: TGTGCCAGCAACCAGGACAGGGGGTACGAGCAGTACTTC.

The chain is built from TRBV5-1 and TRBJ2-1; D possibly corresponds to TRBD2 (5 bases). The CDR3 runs 12 residues. Germline V gives CDR1 SGHRS, CDR2 YFSETQ. V dropped 2 bases and J dropped 7 bases, with 7 bases sitting between them. CDR3 sequence reads: CASSFRGNEQFF. In DNA, the CDR3 is TGCGCCAGCAGCTTCCGGGGTAATGAGCAGTTCTTC.

The table lists this clone with a count of one. The chain recombines TRBV5-1 with TRBJ2-7; D ambiguous. V shed 1 base and J shed 5 bases, with 13 bases lying between them. Germline V gives CDR1 SGHRS, CDR2 YFSETQ. The CDR3 is 14 residues long. The CDR3 DNA follows: TGCGCCAGCAGCTTGAACAGTCTCTCGAACGAGCAGTACTTC. Protein: CASSLNSLSNEQYF. The whole variable domain, filled in from reference TRBV5-1 and TRBJ2-7, reads KAGVTQTPRYLIKTRGQQVTLSCSPISGHRSVSWYQQTPGQGLQFLFEYFSETQRNKGNFPGRFSGRQFSNSRSEMNVSTLELGDSALYLCASSLNSLSNEQYFGPGTRLTVT.

V is TRBV19 and J is TRBJ1-4, with TRBD1 identical over 8 bases. Germline V gene sequence: CDR1 LNHDA, CDR2 SQIVND (reference sequence). The V segment lost 7 bases and the J segment 14 bases; nucleotides outside the gene matches: 9. The CDR3 sequence is 12 residues long. The CDR3 nucleotides read TGTGCCAGTAAATCCGGGACAGGACGGCTGTTTTTT. Amino acids: CASKSGTGRLFF.

This rearrangement joins TRBV5-6 to TRBJ1-1; TRBD1 aligns across 8 bases. J lost 11 bases, V lost 2 bases, and 17 bases had no gene match. The CDR3 contains 16 residues. Germline CDR1 and CDR2: SGHDT and YYEEEE. The chain's CDR3 is CASSFGTGIVKKMAFF. The CDR3 bases are TGTGCCAGCAGCTTCGGGACAGGTATAGTAAAAAAGATGGCTTTCTTT.

J is TRBJ1-3 and V is TRBV5-1, with D unresolved. This CDR3 is 15 amino acids long. Germline values: CDR1 SGHRS, CDR2 YFSETQ. V shed 0 bases and J shed 4 bases, with 11 bases lying between them. The CDR3: CASSLVFDGGNTIYF. In DNA form, the CDR3 reads TGCGCCAGCAGCTTGGTTTTCGACGGGGGAAACACCATATATTTT.

J is TRBJ1-1 and V is TRBV30; D is possibly TRBD1 (6 bases). V was clipped by 4 bases and J by 4 bases, with 10 bases between them. The germline V gene encodes CDR1 GTSNPN and CDR2 SVGIG (reference sequence). The CDR3 contains 12 residues. In nucleotides, the CDR3 is TGTGCCTGGATAGTAGGGGGCACTGAAGCTTTCTTT. Translation gives CAWIVGGTEAFF.